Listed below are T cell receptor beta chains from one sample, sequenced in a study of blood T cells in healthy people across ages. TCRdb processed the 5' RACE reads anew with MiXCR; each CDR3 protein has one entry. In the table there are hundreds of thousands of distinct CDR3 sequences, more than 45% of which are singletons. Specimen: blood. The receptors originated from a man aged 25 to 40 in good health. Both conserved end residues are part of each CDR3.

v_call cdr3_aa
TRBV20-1 CSARLTGSTYEQYF
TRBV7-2 CASGLGAGGGKDTQYF
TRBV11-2 CASSSGGPNTDTQYF
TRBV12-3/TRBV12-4 CASGSGGGWKTQYF
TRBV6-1 CASTGTGVTGELFF
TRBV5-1 CASSFSGGPNEQYF
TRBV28 CASSRTSSETQYF
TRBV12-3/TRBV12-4 CASAGTKETQFF
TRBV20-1 CSVGQGAATNEKLFF
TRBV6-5 CASSYSWTSQPYEQYF
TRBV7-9 CASSIDPSSYNEQFF
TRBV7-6 CASSLSLRENRDRGRNEQFF
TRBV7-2 CASSQSGSNEQFF
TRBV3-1 CASSQTGSHEQYF
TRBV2 CASSVQGGLGTF
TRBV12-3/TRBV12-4 CASSTRTGHTEAFF
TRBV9 CASRAGRGLFF
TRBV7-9 CASSLADWTYEQYF
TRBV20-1 CSASPSTGRTEAFF
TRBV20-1 CSAARGTYEQYF
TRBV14 CASSPTGGRGEKLFF
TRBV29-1 CSVRPGVNTEAFF
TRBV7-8 CASKKGYLNEQFF
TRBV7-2 CASSLAGGTNTMKQFF
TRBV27 CASSLRGTTDTQYF
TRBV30 CAWSSILAGSYNEQFF
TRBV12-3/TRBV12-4 CASPNRGAETQYF
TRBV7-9 CASSSSGRTGETQYF
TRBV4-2 CASRNTLGQTVQTTDTQYF
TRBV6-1 CASSEIIFRGSPLHF
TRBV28 CASKKGAKLFSPLHF
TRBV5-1 CASSYDGQVAYGYTF
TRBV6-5 CASSRGQANTEAFF
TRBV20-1 CSARSSPGYEQFF
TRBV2 CASRESNGETQYF
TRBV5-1 CASSHGRGFEAFF
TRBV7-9 CASSDRGNIQYF
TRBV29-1 CSVRAGGGTEAFF
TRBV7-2 CASSLDSEGRKFF
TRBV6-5 CASSRTPWSDTDTQYF
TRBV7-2 CASSFSRASYEQYF
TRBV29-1 CSVILNEQFF